This T cell receptor beta chain was retrieved from a study of cytomegalovirus exposure and HLA in healthy donors (dated by TCRdb to between 2016 and 2019). For context, the study as a whole: An earlier analysis of approximately 600 of the donors reported approximately 300 Gb of sequence data and around 120 million unique TCR beta sequences from about 180 million T cells. An early release that covered around 590 HLA-typed donors contained around 330 gigabases of sequencing data and approximately 85 million unique TCR sequences. Typing coverage varied by locus: roughly 620-640 donors for A, B, C, DRB1 and DQB1; roughly 510 for DQA1; approximately 570 for DPA1; roughly 450 for DPB1. The study used immunosequencing to profile the T cell repertoires of under 700 subjects and linked those repertoires to cytomegalovirus serostatus. Roughly 5 DR-DQ haplotypes were handled as single units for association and clustering because linkage in the cohort was strong. Every discovery cohort repertoire had been produced on one sequencing platform. Donor age, sex, ethnicity and CMV serostatus were compiled alongside the repertoire data. The genetic ancestry cluster associated with self-reported Caucasian donors included 70% to 85% of the approximately 410 genotyped donors. A later analysis re-examined previously published TCR beta repertoires from about 700 donors and added high-resolution HLA genotyping to investigate patterns of TCR occurrence. The study combined high-throughput TCR immunosequencing, statistical association of individual TCRs with disease status, and machine learning to predict cytomegalovirus infection status. HLA typing included class I and class II loci at four-digit resolution. The aim of the study was to test whether cataloging public T cell receptors could identify signatures of past pathogen exposure. An earlier analysis of nearly 600 of the donors applied high-throughput TCR beta sequencing to assess whether each TCR beta V gene segment acted as functional or pseudogenic. Rather than using new phenotypic data, the later analysis identified candidate immune exposures from TCR beta sequences and from how often those sequences occurred across donors. A later genetic analysis took genome-wide SNP genotypes for 398 of the 666 donors and used that subset as a discovery cohort. Among 300 to 500 genotyped donors of the cohort, an average of roughly 230,000 unique TCR beta nucleotide sequences was sequenced per donor, of which about 18% were non-productive. Along with the roughly 700-subject first cohort, a separate validation cohort of more than 90 different subjects was used. General conclusions and limits of the study: Several of the top co-occurrence clusters appeared to be linked to parvovirus B19, influenza, CMV and Epstein-Barr virus, according to a later analysis. The study listed 164 TCR beta chains as associated with cytomegalovirus. Most TCR sequences were seen in very few donors, while some public TCRs were found in many individuals. In an earlier analysis of approximately 590 of the donors, most TCR beta V segments were observed in productive rearrangements about 87% or about 30% of the time, broadly matching IMGT annotations. In a later genetic analysis, a missense DCLRE1C variant was associated with V-gene and J-gene trimming of TCR beta chains, and the association was replicated in an independent cohort. According to a later analysis, TCR association rates differed among HLA loci, with DRB1 alleles showing the most associated TCRs and HLA-C alleles showing the fewest. Specific HLA alleles were associated with 16,951 TCR beta sequences at a false discovery rate of 0.05 in a later analysis. Because HLA typing was missing for some donors at each locus, association tests included only the typed subset. Strong co-occurrence of HLA alleles, especially DR and DQ, made assigning TCR associations to individual alleles difficult. Linkage disequilibrium might explain the correlated functional status among segregating V segments, but an unknown experimental factor could not be excluded. Compared with the approximately 670-donor mean, donors in an Asian-associated ancestry cluster had fewer N-insertions in productive TCRs, according to a later genetic analysis. This cohort had only TCR beta chains sequenced, and the lack of alpha or paired-chain data limited which features could be detected. The only immune exposure information available for the cohort was CMV serostatus. The sequencing pipeline was judged likely to have produced a cluster of highly shared sequence variants as a technical artifact. Roughly uniform sequencing depth across donors was assumed in presence/absence analyses, although this assumption may not hold. Most CMV-associated TCR beta chains appeared to be HLA-restricted in a later analysis, and the HLA associations seemed to be driven largely by CMV exposure. The authors suggested that the approach could potentially be generalized to other disease states and immunological phenotypes. In a later analysis, HLA-associated TCR beta chains showed more clonal expansion and lower generation probabilities than non-associated chains that were equally common. In both the original and validation cohorts, the classifier was reported to diagnose cytomegalovirus status with high specificity and sensitivity. A few of the identified cytomegalovirus-associated TCR beta chains were confirmed in vitro to be specific for cytomegalovirus antigens. Over 15 rarely observed V segments, including chromosome 9 orphons, were excluded from the earlier analysis of about 500 of the donors because counts were too low. A further reported finding was that TCR beta sequences accurately predicted the HLA-A and HLA-B alleles for most subjects in the first cohort.

The library was produced with the immunoSEQ multiplex PCR assay. For the multiplex PCR, a mixture combining 60 forward primers for TCR Vbeta segments and 13 reverse primers for TCR Jbeta segments was used. A multiplex PCR assay on genomic DNA amplified the CDR3 region of rearranged TCR beta genes. On the Illumina HiSeq System, the amplified TCR beta libraries were sequenced as 87-base-pair reads. As for the authors' bioinformatics: A later analysis counted about 80 million unique TCR beta chains across the 700 or so repertoires, and about 10 million of these chains were shared by at least two donors. To remove PCR and sequencing errors, raw reads were error-corrected and collapsed into unique sequences using a nearest-neighbor algorithm that merged closely related sequences. To assign V, D and J gene segments, CDR3 sequences were aligned to IMGT reference sequences. For a sequence to be retained, a match of at least six nucleotides to both a V gene segment and a J gene segment was required. Rearrangements were classified as productive when the CDR3 lacked stop codons and remained in frame with V and J, and all other rearrangements were classified as non-productive. Following IMGT convention, CDR3 was defined as the stretch from the second conserved V-encoded cysteine up to the conserved J-encoded phenylalanine. The earlier analysis of about 640 of the donors excluded any sequence lacking an unambiguous match to a single V gene segment. In an earlier analysis of 587 of the donors, a V segment was called functional when productive rearrangements were above 56.7%, and segregating when the standard deviation between donors exceeded 5%. A statistical classification framework was developed to diagnose cytomegalovirus status using the catalog of TCR beta chain sequences. In a later analysis, TCR nucleotide sequences were compared against IMGT/GENE-DB human TR gene sequences so that V and J genes could be assigned. In a later analysis, CDR3 sequences and most-parsimonious VDJ recombination scenarios were assigned using the TCRdist pipeline. In a later analysis, each TCR beta chain was defined by its CDR3 amino acid sequence together with its V-gene family, and reads lacking a unique V-gene family were excluded. In a later analysis, around 650 highly shared, low-generation-probability nucleotide sequences were removed to address suspected cross-contamination and a sequencing artifact. In a later analysis, a clonal expansion index was calculated for each public chain from normalized within-repertoire ranks of inferred template counts. A later analysis computed generation probabilities with a VDJ recombination model fitted to out-of-frame rearrangements, and checked the results against IGoR. In a later analysis, TCR-TCR, TCR-HLA and TCR-CMV co-occurrence was scored with hypergeometric tests, and a repertoire-size bias correction was applied to TCR pairs. To estimate false discovery rates, a later analysis permuted the HLA or CMV assignments 20 times. In a later analysis, co-occurring TCRs were grouped with DBSCAN, and TCRdist sequence similarity was added when clustering was performed within HLA-allele-positive subsets. Repertoires with fewer than 30,000 or more than 120,000 public chains were left out of co-occurrence clustering, as were about 5 repertoires with anomalous nucleotide sharing. TCRdb took over this immuneACCESS table, retaining in-frame rearrangements with V and J assigned. Such tables are incomplete; in checked studies, under half of the missing clones stem from an unresolved V gene, and the remainder is unexplained. From that table come the V and J calls and clone size; the DNA was used to work out D and trimming. The sample table shows roughly 180,000 clones, and about four fifths are seen once. The top ten hold 4.8% of the sample.

To note about this clone: Its recognized antigen is unknown. Base qualities are not recorded, but no much larger clone differs from it by a single base.

The cohort comprised 670 or so healthy bone marrow donors. At the time of sampling, all cohort members were nominally healthy, though unrecorded immune exposures were likely present. The donor tested CMV seronegative and was one of the 352 seronegative cohort members. Each donor provided a peripheral blood sample, and peripheral blood mononuclear cells were used for TCR beta sequencing. Genomic DNA was extracted from the blood cell samples with the Qiagen DNeasy Blood Extraction Kit. This receptor was taken from a man between 18 and 29 years old in good health and CMV-seronegative. What was sequenced was PBMCs.

CDR3 protein: CASSSPDKHTEAFF. The sequenced DNA is TGTGCCAGCAGCTCACCCGACAAACACACTGAAGCTTTCTTT. Rearrangement joined TRBV6-5 to TRBJ1-1, with the D gene not clear enough to name. Via the germline V gene, CDR1 is MNHEY and CDR2 SVGAGI. V loses 6 bases of germline sequence and J loses 3 bases, and the interval between the two ends is 14 bases. Its CDR3 holds 14 amino acids, cysteine through phenylalanine. The read is trimmed to its CDR3 DNA, 42 bases read in frame from base 1.